Listed below are T cell receptor beta chains from one sample, sequenced in a study of blood T cell repertoires in COVID-19. Sequencing used immunoSEQ multiplex PCR; TCRdb keeps in-frame clones, though not all of them. Seen here are approximately 93,000 clones, approximately 79% observed once, and the top ten hold around 4%. Sequenced: peripheral blood. Receptors were obtained from a man between 70 and 80 years old with COVID-19, enrolled during active disease. Both conserved end residues are trimmed from each CDR3.

cdr3_length	v_call	j_call	cdr3_aa
13	TRBV9	TRBJ2-5	ASSVTGSSQETQY
9	TRBV14	TRBJ2-7	ASSQAREQY
12	TRBV29-1	TRBJ2-7	SVSGVAGSYEQY
13	TRBV11-2	TRBJ1-6	ASSLDPGSVSPLH
11	TRBV7-9	TRBJ1-2	ASSPDISYGYT
21	TRBV30	TRBJ2-1	AWSVFGTSGSGRGRNTYNEQF
10	TRBV28	TRBJ1-4	AGGGFGEKLF
13	TRBV6-5	TRBJ2-6	ASSRQYSGANVLT
15	TRBV9	TRBJ2-1	ASSAGASLHSYNEQF
13	TRBV7-9	TRBJ2-7	ASSLGTSATYEQY
13	TRBV4-1	TRBJ2-1	ASSQGGLRNNEQF
14	TRBV5-1	TRBJ2-2	ASTPIGRAYTGELF
14	TRBV6-5	TRBJ2-7	ASSYSAIQGVDEQY
11	TRBV6-5	TRBJ1-1	ASRIRLNTEAF
13	TRBV19	TRBJ2-2	ASRRDRVYTGELF
16	TRBV27	TRBJ2-2	ASSLWEWGGTNTGELF
13	TRBV21-1	TRBJ2-5	ASSKCCGRRETQY
11	TRBV28	TRBJ1-2	ASTTGVDYGYT
12	TRBV5-1	TRBJ2-7	ASSYGTGDYEQY
11	TRBV24-1	TRBJ2-1	ATEGQRKNEQF
15	TRBV19	TRBJ1-1	ASITVGTATLNTEAF
16	TRBV6-2/TRBV6-3	TRBJ2-2	ASSHRTGGGRDTGELF